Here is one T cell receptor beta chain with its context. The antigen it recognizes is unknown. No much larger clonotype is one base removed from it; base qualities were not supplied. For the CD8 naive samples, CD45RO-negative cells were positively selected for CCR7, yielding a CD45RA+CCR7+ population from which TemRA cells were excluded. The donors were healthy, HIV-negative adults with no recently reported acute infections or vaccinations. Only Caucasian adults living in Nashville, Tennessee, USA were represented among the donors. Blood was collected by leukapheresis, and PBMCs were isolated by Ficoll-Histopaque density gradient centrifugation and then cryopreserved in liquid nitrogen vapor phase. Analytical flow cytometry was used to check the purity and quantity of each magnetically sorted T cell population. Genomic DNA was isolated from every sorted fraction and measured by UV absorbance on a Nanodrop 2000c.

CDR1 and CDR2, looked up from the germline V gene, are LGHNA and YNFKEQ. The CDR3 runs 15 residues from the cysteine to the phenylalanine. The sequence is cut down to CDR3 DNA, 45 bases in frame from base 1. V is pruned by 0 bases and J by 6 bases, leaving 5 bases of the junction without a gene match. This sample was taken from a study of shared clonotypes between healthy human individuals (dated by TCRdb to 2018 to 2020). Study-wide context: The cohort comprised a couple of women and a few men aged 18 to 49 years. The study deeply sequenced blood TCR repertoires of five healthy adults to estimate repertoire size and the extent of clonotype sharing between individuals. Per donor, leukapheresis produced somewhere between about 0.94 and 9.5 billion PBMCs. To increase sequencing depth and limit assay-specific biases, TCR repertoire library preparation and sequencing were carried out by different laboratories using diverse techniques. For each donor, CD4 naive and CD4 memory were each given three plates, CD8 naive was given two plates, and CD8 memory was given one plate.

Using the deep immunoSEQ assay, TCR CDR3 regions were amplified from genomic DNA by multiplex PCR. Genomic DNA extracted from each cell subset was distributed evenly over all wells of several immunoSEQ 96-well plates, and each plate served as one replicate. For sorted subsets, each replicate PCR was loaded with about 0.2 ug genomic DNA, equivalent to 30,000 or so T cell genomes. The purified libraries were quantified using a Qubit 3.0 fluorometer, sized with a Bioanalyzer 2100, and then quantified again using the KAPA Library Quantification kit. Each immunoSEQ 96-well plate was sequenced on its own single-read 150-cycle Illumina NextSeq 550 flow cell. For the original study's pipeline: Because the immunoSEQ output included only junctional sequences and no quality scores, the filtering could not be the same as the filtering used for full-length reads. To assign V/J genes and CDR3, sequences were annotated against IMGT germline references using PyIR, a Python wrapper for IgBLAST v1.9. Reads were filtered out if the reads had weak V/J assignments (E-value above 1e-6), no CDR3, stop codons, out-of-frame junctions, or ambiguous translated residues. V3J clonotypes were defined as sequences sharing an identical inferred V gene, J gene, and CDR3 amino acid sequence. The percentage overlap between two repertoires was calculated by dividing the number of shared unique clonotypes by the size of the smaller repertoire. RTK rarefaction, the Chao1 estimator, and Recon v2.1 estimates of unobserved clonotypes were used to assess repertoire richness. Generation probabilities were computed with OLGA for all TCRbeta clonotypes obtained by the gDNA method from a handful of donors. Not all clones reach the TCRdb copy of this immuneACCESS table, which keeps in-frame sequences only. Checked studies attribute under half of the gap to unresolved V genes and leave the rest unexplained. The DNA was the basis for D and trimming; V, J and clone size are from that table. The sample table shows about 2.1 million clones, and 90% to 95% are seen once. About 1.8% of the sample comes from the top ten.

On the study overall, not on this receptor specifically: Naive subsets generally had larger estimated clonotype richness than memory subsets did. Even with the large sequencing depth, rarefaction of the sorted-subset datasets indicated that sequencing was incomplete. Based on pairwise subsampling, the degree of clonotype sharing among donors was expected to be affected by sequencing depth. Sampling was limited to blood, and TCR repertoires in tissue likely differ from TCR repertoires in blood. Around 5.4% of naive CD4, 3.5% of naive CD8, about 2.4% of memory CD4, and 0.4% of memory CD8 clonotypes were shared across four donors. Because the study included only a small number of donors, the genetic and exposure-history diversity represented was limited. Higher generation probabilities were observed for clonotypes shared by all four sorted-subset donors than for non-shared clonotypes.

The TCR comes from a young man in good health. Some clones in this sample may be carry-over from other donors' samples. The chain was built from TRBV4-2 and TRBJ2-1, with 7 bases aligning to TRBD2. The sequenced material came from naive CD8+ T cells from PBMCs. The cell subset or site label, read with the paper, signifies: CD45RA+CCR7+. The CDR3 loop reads CASSQDIGLVNEQFF. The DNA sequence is TGTGCCAGCAGCCAAGATATAGGACTAGTCAATGAGCAGTTCTTC.